The 28 T cell receptor beta chains below all came from one sample that was sequenced in a study of T cell responses to AZD1222 COVID-19 vaccine. The repertoire was sequenced with immunoSEQ multiplex PCR; TCRdb's copy has only in-frame clones and lacks some. The sample records fewer than 100,000 clones, about nine tenths being singletons. The sequenced sample was peripheral blood, obtained 28 days after the second AZD1222 dose. These TCRs come from an adult who received the AZD1222 COVID-19 vaccine.

This chain joins TRBV2 and TRBJ2-2; D is perhaps TRBD2 (6 bases). With 8 bases removed from V and 6 bases from J, the gap between germline ends came to 13 bases. The CDR3 covers 13 residues. Germline CDR1 and CDR2: SNHLY and FYNNEI. The CDR3 DNA sequence: TGTGCCAGCTGCCGGGAGAGTGCCGGGGAGCTGTTTTTT. Its translation: CASCRESAGELFF.

V and J are TRBV5-1 and TRBJ2-7, with D unclear. The CDR3 consists of 13 residues. Germline loops: CDR1 SGHRS, CDR2 YFSETQ. V was pared by 0 bases and J by 4 bases, with 8 bases between. The CDR3 reads CASSLASEYEQYF. The CDR3 DNA reads as TGCGCCAGCAGCTTGGCCTCGGAGTACGAGCAGTACTTC.

The sample holds one count of this clone. In DNA, the CDR3 is TGTGCCAGTAGTATGGGTATAGGGCCCCATCAGCCCCAGCATTTT. Its protein is CASSMGIGPHQPQHF. This chain connects TRBV19 to TRBJ1-5; D is unclear. V lost 3 bases and J 5 bases, leaving 14 bases between the germline ends. The CDR3 loop spans 15 amino acids. Germline CDR1 reads LNHDA; CDR2 reads SQIVND (reference sequence).

V gene TRBV5-1 combines with J gene TRBJ1-4; D not certain. From germline, CDR1 is SGHRS and CDR2 YFSETQ. V was shortened by 4 bases and J by 0 bases, with 10 bases between the two germline ends. This CDR3 comprises 15 residues. The CDR3 reads CASSDGRPTNEKLFF. The CDR3 DNA reads as TGCGCCAGCAGCGATGGCCGGCCAACTAATGAAAAACTGTTTTTT.

This chain uses TRBV9 with TRBJ2-5; D is tentatively TRBD1 or TRBD2 (5 bases each). This CDR3 comprises 14 residues. The ends were cut back, 4 bases at V and 5 bases at J, with 15 bases in the middle. The germline CDR1 and CDR2 sequences are SGDLS and YYNGEE. The CDR3 loop reads CASSPARGRETQYF. The CDR3 DNA follows: TGTGCCAGCAGCCCCGCGAGGGGCAGGGAGACCCAGTACTTC.

The chain recombines TRBV28 with TRBJ2-5; TRBD1 matches 8 bases. Losses at the gene ends were 8 bases for V and 5 bases for J; bases not matched to a gene: 4. Germline CDR1 MDHEN, CDR2 SYDVKM. This CDR3 is built from 12 residues. The CDR3 region has the DNA TGTGCCAGCCAGACAGGGGACGAGACCCAGTACTTC. It translates to CASQTGDETQYF.

The chain carries TRBV5-4 and TRBJ2-2, with 7 bases that match TRBD1. Germline CDR1 SGHNT, CDR2 YYREEE (reference sequence). J lost 1 base, V lost 5 bases, and 2 bases had no gene match. This CDR3 has 14 amino acids. Here the CDR3 DNA reads TGTGCCAGCAGAAGGGACAGGAACACCGGGGAGCTGTTTTTT. This gives the protein CASRRDRNTGELFF.

The chain uses TRBV10-3 and TRBJ2-1, with a tentative D call TRBD2 (5 bases). The germline V gene encodes CDR1 ENHRY and CDR2 SYGVKD. V was cut by 10 bases and J by 5 bases, with 18 bases left in between. The length of the CDR3 is 14 residues. CDR3 residues: CATHYGSVNNEQFF. CDR3 DNA sequence: TGTGCCACCCACTATGGGAGCGTAAACAATGAGCAGTTCTTC.

This clone was recorded once. The rearrangement joins TRBV29-1 to TRBJ2-1; 12 bases are a match to TRBD2. The CDR3 totals 14 residues. From germline, CDR1 is SQVTM and CDR2 ANQGSEA. Germline trimming cut 2 bases from V and 9 bases from J; bases unmatched to any gene: 5. CDR3 DNA sequence: TGCAGCGTTGAACTAGCGGGAGGGGTCGGTGAGCAGTTCTTC. The encoded protein is CSVELAGGVGEQFF.

The chain combines TRBV28 with TRBJ1-1; D remains ambiguous. The germline CDR1 and CDR2 sequences are MDHEN and SYDVKM. The CDR3 contains 14 residues. Trimming shortened V by 5 bases and J by 5 bases, and 15 bases separated the two germline ends. CDR3 in DNA: TGTGCCAGCAGTACCCCGGGGAGGCGGACTGAAGCTTTCTTT. Protein product: CASSTPGRRTEAFF.

The chain couples TRBV6-5 to TRBJ2-4; 13 positions agree with TRBD2. From germline, CDR1 is MNHEY and CDR2 SVGAGI. J was trimmed by 11 bases and V by 6 bases; bases with no gene match: 10. This CDR3 is built from 15 residues. The CDR3 nucleotides read TGTGCCAGCAGGCCTGGACTAGCGGGAGTGGACGTTCAGTACTTC. Its protein is CASRPGLAGVDVQYF.

This chain connects TRBV5-4 to TRBJ1-4, with a possible D match to TRBD1 (6 bases). The germline V gene encodes CDR1 SGHNT and CDR2 YYREEE (reference sequence). The V end was cut by 4 bases, the J end by 6 bases, with 10 bases between. The CDR3 sequence is 13 residues long. CDR3 in DNA: TGTGCCAGCAGCGCGGGGGCGGATGAAAAACTGTTTTTT. The encoded protein is CASSAGADEKLFF.

The chain uses TRBV3-1 (or the pseudogene TRBV3-2) and TRBJ1-5, with 7 bases lining up with TRBD1. There are 15 residues in the CDR3. With 0 bases clipped from V and 5 bases from J, the junction kept 4 bases outside the gene matches. Germline V gene lookup returns CDR1 LGHDT and CDR2 YNNKEL (reference sequence). The CDR3 DNA is TGTGCCAGCAGCCAAGATACAGGGGTCTATCAGCCCCAGCATTTT. Translating gives CASSQDTGVYQPQHF.

V is TRBV6-5 and J is TRBJ2-7; TRBD1 matches 9 bases. CDR3 size: 13 residues. The germline V gene encodes CDR1 MNHEY and CDR2 SVGAGI. Trimming cost V 8 bases and J 4 bases; bases outside gene matches: 6. The chain's CDR3 is CASSHRGPYEQYF. Written as DNA, the CDR3 is TGTGCCAGCTCCCACAGGGGGCCGTACGAGCAGTACTTC.

The DNA for the CDR3 is TGCGCCAGCAGTGAGAACAGGGGTAGGAACGAGCAGTACTTC. It yields the protein CASSENRGRNEQYF. The chain joins TRBV10-2 to TRBJ2-7; 7 bases fit TRBD1. CDR1 and CDR2 from the germline V gene are WSHSY and SAAADI. Germline trimming cut 2 bases from V and 5 bases from J; bases unmatched to any gene: 6. The CDR3 consists of 14 residues.

Here the CDR3 reads CASSQAPGTLNSGANVLTF. The CDR3 nucleotides read TGCGCCAGCAGCCAGGCCCCCGGGACCCTAAACTCTGGGGCCAACGTCCTGACTTTC. This rearrangement joins TRBV4-1 to TRBJ2-6, with D possibly called TRBD1 or TRBD2 (5 bases each). Germline CDR1 reads MGHRA; CDR2 reads YSYEKL. The CDR3 contains 19 residues. Trimming removed 3 bases at V and 0 bases at J, with 18 bases between.

The rearrangement links TRBV4-1 to TRBJ1-1; D is ambiguous. Trimming stripped 2 bases from V and 6 bases from J, with 13 bases between. The CDR3 is made up of 14 amino acids. CDR1 is MGHRA and CDR2 is YSYEKL in the germline V gene. This chain's CDR3 is CASSQPYRTPEAFF. CDR3 nucleotide sequence: TGCGCCAGCAGCCAACCCTACAGAACCCCTGAAGCTTTCTTT.

This clone appeared a single time. The chain carries TRBV10-1 and TRBJ2-7, with 7 bases identical to TRBD1. Germline V CDR1 and CDR2: WNHNN, SYGVQD (reference sequence). CDR3 length: 15 residues. V trimming: 3 bases; J trimming: 4 bases; junction bases outside the gene matches: 9. The CDR3 DNA sequence: TGCGCCAGCAGTGAATTCAGACAGGGACCTTACGAGCAGTACTTC. Its protein is CASSEFRQGPYEQYF.

The rearrangement uses TRBV5-1 and TRBJ2-1, with D uncertain. The V and J ends lost 1 base and 5 bases respectively, with 10 bases between them. Germline CDR1 SGHRS, CDR2 YFSETQ. The CDR3 is made up of 14 amino acids. Here the CDR3 DNA reads TGCGCCAGCAGCTTGAAGTGGGCCAACAATGAGCAGTTCTTC. It translates to CASSLKWANNEQFF.

This chain links TRBV19 with TRBJ2-1; 9 nucleotides match TRBD1. Trimming took 6 bases from V and 7 from J; bases not matched to a gene: 7. This CDR3 is built from 14 residues. Germline CDR1 and CDR2: LNHDA and SQIVND (reference sequence). The CDR3 here is CASSRGDRVNEQFF. The CDR3 coding sequence is TGTGCCAGTAGCCGGGGGGACAGGGTGAATGAGCAGTTCTTC.

This rearrangement joins TRBV9 to TRBJ2-7; D is possibly TRBD2 (6 bases). This CDR3 has 14 amino acids. V was shortened by 4 bases and J by 6 bases, with 17 bases between the two germline ends. The germline CDR1 and CDR2 sequences are SGDLS and YYNGEE. As DNA, the CDR3 is TGTGCCAGCAGCCCTAGGAGAGGTAGCGGCGAGCAGTACTTC. This codes for CASSPRRGSGEQYF.

This chain uses TRBV29-1 with TRBJ2-5, with D perhaps TRBD1 or TRBD2 (5 bases each). The CDR3 contains 14 residues. Trimming removed 6 bases from V and 3 bases from J, with 17 bases in between. Germline CDR1 SQVTM, CDR2 ANQGSEA. In nucleotides, the CDR3 is TGCAGCGTGAAGTTATGGGGGAGAAAAGAGACCCAGTACTTC. Its protein product is CSVKLWGRKETQYF.

The rearrangement links TRBV4-1 to TRBJ1-4; TRBD1 matches 9 bases. The V and J ends lost 1 base and 8 bases, in that order; junction bases with no gene match: 5. CDR3 size: 15 residues. The germline CDR1 and CDR2 sequences are MGHRA and YSYEKL. The CDR3 DNA reads TGCGCCAGCAGCCAAGGGGACAGGGTGGGCGAAAAACTGTTTTTT. Translation gives CASSQGDRVGEKLFF.

The chain couples TRBV4-1 to TRBJ1-2, with D possibly matching TRBD1 (5 bases). The CDR3 loop spans 16 amino acids. The germline V gene has CDR1 MGHRA and CDR2 YSYEKL. Trimming removed 0 bases from V and 3 bases from J, with 14 bases in between. CDR3 in DNA: TGCGCCAGCAGCCAAGATCCAGGCAGGGTACACTATGGCTACACCTTC. It is translated as CASSQDPGRVHYGYTF.

This chain links TRBV5-1 with TRBJ1-1; 11 positions match TRBD1. Germline V gene sequence: CDR1 SGHRS, CDR2 YFSETQ. This CDR3 contains 18 residues. Trimming took 4 bases from V and 1 from J; bases not matched to a gene: 12. The CDR3 protein is CASSPGIGTGGRNTEAFF. The DNA of the CDR3 is TGCGCCAGCAGCCCGGGGATCGGGACAGGGGGAAGGAACACTGAAGCTTTCTTT.

The chain employs TRBV4-1 and TRBJ2-7, with D possibly being TRBD1 (7 bases). The germline V and J ends were trimmed by 3 bases and 7 bases, with 19 bases remaining between them. The CDR3 has 15 amino acids. Germline lookup yields CDR1 MGHRA and CDR2 YSYEKL. The CDR3 bases are TGCGCCAGCAGCCACCCAGGGGGGCAGGGTGAGGAGCAGTACTTC. It encodes CASSHPGGQGEEQYF.

The chain links TRBV7-9 to TRBJ2-1, with 13 bases that match TRBD2. Per the germline V gene, CDR1 is SEHNR and CDR2 is FQNEAQ (reference sequence). The CDR3 has 15 residues. V was pared by 5 bases and J by 5 bases, with 3 bases of the junction left unmatched. As DNA, the CDR3 is TGTGCCAGCAGCGAGGGACTAGCGGGAAACAATGAGCAGTTCTTC. Translated: CASSEGLAGNNEQFF.

V gene TRBV12-3 or TRBV12-4 combines with J gene TRBJ1-2; no clear D gene. V lost 6 bases and J 8 bases, leaving 13 bases between the germline ends. CDR3 size: 12 residues. The DNA for the CDR3 is TGTGCCAGCAGCCTTACCGGCCTCGGCTACACCTTC. Protein: CASSLTGLGYTF.